The 3 T cell receptor beta chains below were found in one sample sequenced in a study of T cell responses to AZD1222 COVID-19 vaccine. Repertoires were generated with immunoSEQ multiplex PCR, while TCRdb's copy carries only in-frame clones and drops some. The table records fewer than 150,000 clones, about 90% of them present only once. The sample in question was peripheral blood, obtained on day 0 of AZD1222 vaccination. The source of these receptors is an adult in good health.

The chain recombines TRBV7-2 with TRBJ1-4; TRBD1 matches 8 bases. The germline V gene has CDR1 SGHTA and CDR2 FQGNSA. This CDR3 is built from 15 residues. The junction had 6 bases not matched to a gene; V was cut back by 2 bases and J by 7 bases. CDR3 bases: TGTGCCAGCAGCTTAACAGGGGGTATACCTGAAAAACTGTTTTTT. This encodes CASSLTGGIPEKLFF.

The chain is built from TRBV27 and TRBJ2-1, with 8 bases lining up with TRBD2. Per the germline V gene, CDR1 is MNHEY and CDR2 is SMNVEV (reference sequence). The CDR3 totals 17 residues. V shed 5 bases, J shed 4 bases, and the junction held 13 bases outside the gene matches. The CDR3 region is CASSDRLARILYNEQFF. The CDR3 nucleotides are TGTGCCAGCAGTGACCGACTAGCGAGGATCCTTTACAATGAGCAGTTCTTC.

The chain uses TRBV10-3 and TRBJ2-7, with D perhaps matching TRBD1 (6 bases). The V gene lost 0 bases and the J gene lost 2 bases, with 14 bases spanning the gap. This CDR3 has 16 residues. Germline values: CDR1 ENHRY, CDR2 SYGVKD. CDR3 amino acids: CAISESGTLATYEQYF. CDR3 nucleotide sequence: TGTGCCATCAGTGAGTCCGGGACACTCGCTACCTACGAGCAGTACTTC.